This TCR beta chain was observed in a study of cytomegalovirus exposure and HLA in healthy donors. Study background: Inside one of the first data releases sat around 85 million unique TCRs taken from HLA-typed donors. Broader study findings: Common viral pathogens were later found to be apparently linked to several of the most significant clusters.

PCR amplification relied on 60 Vbeta primers (plus 13 Jbeta primers). Profiled with immunoSEQ multiplex PCR; TCRdb holds only in-frame clones, not every one. The sample yields around 140,000 clones, roughly 76% seen once. About this clone: Antigen unknown.

V was clipped by 6 bases and J by 6 bases, with 10 bases between them. The length of the CDR3 is 12 residues. Per the germline V gene, CDR1 is MDHEN and CDR2 is SYDVKM. The sequencing sample was made of PBMCs. The receptor comes from a female donor in good health and CMV-seronegative. The chain uses TRBV28 and TRBJ2-3, with D tentatively TRBD1 (6 bases). The CDR3 reads CASRTTGDTQYF. The CDR3 DNA reads TGTGCCAGCAGAACTACAGGGGATACGCAGTATTTT.